This T cell receptor beta chain emerged from a study of identifying expanded T cells in peripheral blood. Findings and limits, study-wide: Approximately two-week clone count variance significantly increased as total template count grew.

In the case of this clone: Its antigen is unidentified.

Collection occurred without any documented infections or immune events in donors. V lost 4 bases to trimming and J lost 1 base, with 14 bases between them. Germline V gene lookup returns CDR1 SGHRS and CDR2 YFSETQ. This CDR3 region has 15 residues. The table came from immunoSEQ multiplex PCR; TCRdb's copy has only in-frame clones and leaves some out. Of over 90,000 clones in the sample, approximately 88% are singletons; the top ten hold under 6%. The sample consisted of blood. The source is a person between 18 and 75 years old in good health. J is TRBJ1-1 and V is TRBV5-1, with a possible D match to TRBD1 (5 bases). CDR3 sequence (DNA): TGCGCCAGCAGCATTATCGGCGGGACGAACACTGAAGCTTTCTTT. Protein sequence: CASSIIGGTNTEAFF.